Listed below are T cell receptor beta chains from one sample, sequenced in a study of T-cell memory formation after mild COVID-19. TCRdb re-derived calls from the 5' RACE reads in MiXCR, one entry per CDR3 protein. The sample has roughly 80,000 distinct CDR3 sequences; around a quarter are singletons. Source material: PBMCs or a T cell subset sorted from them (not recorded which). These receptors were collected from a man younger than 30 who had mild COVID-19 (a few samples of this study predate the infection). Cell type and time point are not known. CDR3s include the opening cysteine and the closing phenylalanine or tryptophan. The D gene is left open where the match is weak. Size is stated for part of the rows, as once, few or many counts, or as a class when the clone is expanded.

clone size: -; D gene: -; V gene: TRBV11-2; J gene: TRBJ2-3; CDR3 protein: CASSLVVGQPDTQYF; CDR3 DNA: TGTGCCAGCAGCTTAGTGGTAGGACAGCCCGATACGCAGTATTTT
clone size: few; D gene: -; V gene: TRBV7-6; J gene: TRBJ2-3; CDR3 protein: CASSLVGSARGPSDTQYF; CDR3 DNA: TGTGCCAGCAGCTTGGTGGGCTCGGCGCGGGGACCTTCTGATACGCAGTATTTT
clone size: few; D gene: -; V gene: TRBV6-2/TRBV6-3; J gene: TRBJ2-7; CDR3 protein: CASSYIGIYEQYF; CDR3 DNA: TGTGCCAGCAGTTACATCGGGATATACGAGCAGTACTTC
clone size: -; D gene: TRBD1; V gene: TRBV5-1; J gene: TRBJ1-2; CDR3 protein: CASSQGTGVPSYGGYTF; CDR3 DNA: TGCGCCAGCAGCCAAGGGACAGGGGTCCCCTCCTACGGTGGCTACACCTTC
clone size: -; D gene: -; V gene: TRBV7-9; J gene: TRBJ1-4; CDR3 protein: CASYGLAPGEKLFF; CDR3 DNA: TGTGCCAGCTACGGGCTGGCGCCAGGTGAAAAACTGTTTTTT
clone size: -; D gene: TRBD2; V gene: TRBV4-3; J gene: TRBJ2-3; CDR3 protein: CASSQVPGGTTDTQYF; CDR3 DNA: TGCGCCAGCAGCCAAGTACCGGGGGGGACCACAGATACGCAGTATTTT
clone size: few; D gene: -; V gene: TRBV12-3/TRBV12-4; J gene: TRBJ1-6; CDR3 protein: CASSSDTLRGDSPLHF; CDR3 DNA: TGTGCCAGCAGTTCCGACACCCTCCGCGGTGATTCACCCCTCCACTTT
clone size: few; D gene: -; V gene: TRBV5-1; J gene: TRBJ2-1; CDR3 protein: CASSLRGTDEQFF; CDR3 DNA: TGCGCCAGCAGCTTACGGGGGACGGATGAGCAGTTCTTC
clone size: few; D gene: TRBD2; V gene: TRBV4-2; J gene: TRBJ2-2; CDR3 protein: CASSQGYSGATTGELFF; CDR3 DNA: TGTGCCAGCAGCCAGGGTTACAGCGGGGCTACCACCGGGGAGCTGTTTTTT
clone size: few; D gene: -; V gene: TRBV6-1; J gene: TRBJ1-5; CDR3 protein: CASSEITGAVQPQHF; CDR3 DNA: TGTGCCAGCAGTGAAATTACGGGGGCTGTGCAGCCCCAGCATTTT
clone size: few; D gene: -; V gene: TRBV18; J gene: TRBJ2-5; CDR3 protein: CASSPGRDQETQYF; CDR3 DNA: TGTGCCAGCTCACCAGGCAGGGACCAAGAGACCCAGTACTTC
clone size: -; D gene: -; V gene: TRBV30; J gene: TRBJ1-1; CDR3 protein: CAWIEVIPEAFF; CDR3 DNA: TGTGCCTGGATCGAGGTGATCCCTGAAGCTTTCTTT
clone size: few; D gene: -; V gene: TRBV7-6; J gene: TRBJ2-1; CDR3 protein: CASSPFFGANNEQFF; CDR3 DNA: TGTGCCAGCAGCCCTTTTTTTGGGGCTAACAATGAGCAGTTCTTC
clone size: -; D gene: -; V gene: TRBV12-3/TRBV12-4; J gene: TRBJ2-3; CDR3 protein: CASSFSRSTDTQYF; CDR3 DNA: TGTGCCAGCAGTTTTAGCAGAAGCACAGATACGCAGTATTTT
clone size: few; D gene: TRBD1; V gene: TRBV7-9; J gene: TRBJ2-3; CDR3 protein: CASSLTPGTELDF; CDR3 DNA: TGTGCCAGCAGCTTAACCCCCGGGACAGAGTTGGATTTT
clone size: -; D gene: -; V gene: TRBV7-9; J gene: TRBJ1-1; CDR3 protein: CASRQSNTEAFF; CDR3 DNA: TGTGCCAGCAGGCAATCGAACACTGAAGCTTTCTTT
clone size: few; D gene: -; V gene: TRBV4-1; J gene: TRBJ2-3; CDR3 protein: CASSRVQQGTDTQYF; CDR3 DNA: TGCGCCAGCAGCCGTGTTCAACAGGGAACAGATACGCAGTATTTT
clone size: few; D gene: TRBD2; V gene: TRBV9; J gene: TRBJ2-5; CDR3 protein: CASSVIAGPKETQYF; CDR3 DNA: TGTGCCAGCAGCGTAATAGCGGGGCCGAAAGAGACCCAGTACTTC
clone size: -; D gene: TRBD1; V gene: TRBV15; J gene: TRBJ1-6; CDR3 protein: CATSRADQGTARSPLHF; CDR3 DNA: TGTGCCACCAGCAGGGCAGATCAGGGGACAGCCCGATCACCCCTCCACTTT
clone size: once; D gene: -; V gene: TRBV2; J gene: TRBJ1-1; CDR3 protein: CASNTGMGTEAFF; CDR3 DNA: TGTGCCAGCAATACAGGAATGGGAACTGAAGCTTTCTTT
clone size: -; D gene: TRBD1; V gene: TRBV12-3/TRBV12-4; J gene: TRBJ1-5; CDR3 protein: CASCWTGSNQPQHF; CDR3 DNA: TGTGCCAGCTGTTGGACAGGGAGCAATCAGCCCCAGCATTTT
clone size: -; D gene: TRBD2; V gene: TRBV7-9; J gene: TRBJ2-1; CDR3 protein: CASSPRRSGVYNEQFF; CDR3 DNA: TGTGCCAGCAGCCCTCGGAGGAGCGGGGTATATAATGAGCAGTTCTTC
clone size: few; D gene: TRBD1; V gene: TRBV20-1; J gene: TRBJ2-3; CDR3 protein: CSASRQGTTDTQYF; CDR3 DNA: TGCAGTGCTAGCCGACAGGGAACGACAGATACGCAGTATTTT
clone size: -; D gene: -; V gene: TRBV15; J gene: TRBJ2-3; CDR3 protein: CATSSTTPGSADTQYF; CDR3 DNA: TGTGCCACCAGCAGTACCACCCCAGGGTCAGCAGATACGCAGTATTTT
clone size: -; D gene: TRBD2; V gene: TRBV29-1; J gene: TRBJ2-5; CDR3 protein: CSVELAGLQETQYF; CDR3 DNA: TGCAGCGTTGAACTAGCGGGGTTACAAGAGACCCAGTACTTC
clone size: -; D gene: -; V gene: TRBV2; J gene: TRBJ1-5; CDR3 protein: CASSESYSGQGNQPQHF; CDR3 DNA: TGTGCCAGCAGTGAAAGCTATTCAGGGCAGGGCAATCAGCCCCAGCATTTT
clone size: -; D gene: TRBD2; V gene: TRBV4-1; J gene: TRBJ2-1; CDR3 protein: CASSQVPLAGSYNEQFF; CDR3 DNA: TGCGCCAGCAGCCAGGTCCCCCTAGCGGGGTCCTACAATGAGCAGTTCTTC
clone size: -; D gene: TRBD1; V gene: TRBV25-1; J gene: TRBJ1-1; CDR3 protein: CASSPGLGQGSAEAFF; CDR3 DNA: TGTGCCAGCAGTCCCGGACTCGGACAGGGATCCGCTGAAGCTTTCTTT
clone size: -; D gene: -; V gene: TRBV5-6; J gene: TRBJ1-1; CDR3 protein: CASSDSRTPEAFF; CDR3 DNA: TGTGCCAGCAGCGACAGCAGGACCCCTGAAGCTTTCTTT
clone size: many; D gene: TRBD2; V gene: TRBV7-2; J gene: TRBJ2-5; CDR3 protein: CASSPGLVPYQETQYF; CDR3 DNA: TGTGCCAGCAGCCCCGGACTAGTACCGTACCAAGAGACCCAGTACTTC
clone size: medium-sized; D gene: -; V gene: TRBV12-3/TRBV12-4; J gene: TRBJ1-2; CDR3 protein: CASSLISLANYGYTF; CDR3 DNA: TGTGCCAGCAGTTTAATCTCCCTAGCTAACTATGGCTACACCTTC
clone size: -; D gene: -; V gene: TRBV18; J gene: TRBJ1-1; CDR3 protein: CASSVGIDEAFF; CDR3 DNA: TGTGCCAGCTCAGTGGGGATAGATGAAGCTTTCTTT
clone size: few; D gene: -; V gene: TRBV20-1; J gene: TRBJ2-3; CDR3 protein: CSAESEGSGTDTQYF; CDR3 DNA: TGCAGTGCTGAGTCCGAAGGTTCCGGCACAGATACGCAGTATTTT
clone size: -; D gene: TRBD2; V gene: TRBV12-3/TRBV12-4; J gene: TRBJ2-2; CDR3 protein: CASSLATWLAEDTGELFF; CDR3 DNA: TGTGCCAGCAGTTTAGCGACTTGGCTAGCGGAGGACACCGGGGAGCTGTTTTTT
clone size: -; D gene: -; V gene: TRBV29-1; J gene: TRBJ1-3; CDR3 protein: CSVSPRGEGNTIYF; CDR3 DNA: TGCAGCGTTTCCCCGCGGGGGGAAGGAAACACCATATATTTT
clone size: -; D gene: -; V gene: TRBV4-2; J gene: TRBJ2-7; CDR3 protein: CASSEGFGDHEQYF; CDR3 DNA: TGTGCCAGCAGTGAGGGGTTTGGGGACCACGAGCAGTACTTC
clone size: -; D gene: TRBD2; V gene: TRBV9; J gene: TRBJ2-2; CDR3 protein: CASSVASSGGPTGELFF; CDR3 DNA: TGTGCCAGCAGCGTAGCTAGTAGCGGGGGTCCCACCGGGGAGCTGTTTTTT
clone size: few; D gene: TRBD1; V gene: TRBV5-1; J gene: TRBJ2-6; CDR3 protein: CASSLRDRESGANVLTF; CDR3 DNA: TGCGCCAGCAGCTTACGGGACAGGGAAAGTGGGGCCAACGTCCTGACTTTC
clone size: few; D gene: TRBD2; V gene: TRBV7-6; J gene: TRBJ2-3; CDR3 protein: CASSLERGIDTQYF; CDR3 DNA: TGTGCCAGCAGCTTAGAGCGGGGCATAGATACGCAGTATTTT
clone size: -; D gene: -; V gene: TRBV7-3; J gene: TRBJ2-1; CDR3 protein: CASSFDTNNEQFF; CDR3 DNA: TGTGCCAGCAGCTTCGACACGAACAATGAGCAGTTCTTC
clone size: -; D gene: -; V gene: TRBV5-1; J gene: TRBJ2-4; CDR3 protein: CASSWGTSGAKNIQYF; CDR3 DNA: TGCGCCAGCAGCTGGGGGACCAGCGGGGCCAAAAACATTCAGTACTTC
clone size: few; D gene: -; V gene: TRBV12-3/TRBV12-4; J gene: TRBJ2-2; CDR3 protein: CASGVAHVRELFF; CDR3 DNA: TGTGCCAGCGGAGTAGCCCATGTCCGGGAGCTGTTTTTT
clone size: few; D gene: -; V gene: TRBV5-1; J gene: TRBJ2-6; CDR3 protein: CASSWTASGANVLTF; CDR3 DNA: TGCGCCAGCAGCTGGACGGCCTCTGGGGCCAACGTCCTGACTTTC
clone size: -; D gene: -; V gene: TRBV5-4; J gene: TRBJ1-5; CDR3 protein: CASSSTGSLRSNQPQHF; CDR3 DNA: TGTGCCAGCAGCTCCACCGGGAGTCTGAGGAGCAATCAGCCCCAGCATTTT
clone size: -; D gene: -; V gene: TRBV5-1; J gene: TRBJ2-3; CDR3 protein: CASSLATTGGTDTQYF; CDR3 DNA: TGCGCCAGCAGCTTGGCTACGACGGGGGGCACAGATACGCAGTATTTT
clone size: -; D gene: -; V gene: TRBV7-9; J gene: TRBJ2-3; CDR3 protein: CASSLDVQSTDTQYF; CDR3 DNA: TGTGCCAGCAGCTTAGACGTACAGAGCACAGATACGCAGTATTTT
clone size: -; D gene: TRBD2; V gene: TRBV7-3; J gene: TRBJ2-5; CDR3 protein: CASSLQGLVGETQYF; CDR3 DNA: TGTGCCAGCAGCCTCCAGGGACTAGTCGGAGAGACCCAGTACTTC
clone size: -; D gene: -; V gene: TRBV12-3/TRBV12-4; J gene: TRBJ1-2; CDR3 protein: CASSSLRVGAYGYTF; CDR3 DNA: TGTGCCAGCAGTTCCCTCCGGGTGGGGGCCTATGGCTACACCTTC
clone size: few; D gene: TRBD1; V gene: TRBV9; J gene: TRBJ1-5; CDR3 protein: CASSVIGQGEGPQHF; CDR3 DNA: TGTGCCAGCAGCGTAATAGGACAGGGCGAGGGGCCCCAGCATTTT
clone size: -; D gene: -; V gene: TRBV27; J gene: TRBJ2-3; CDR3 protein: CASRGAGLTDTQYF; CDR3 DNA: TGTGCCAGCAGGGGGGCCGGCCTCACAGATACGCAGTATTTT
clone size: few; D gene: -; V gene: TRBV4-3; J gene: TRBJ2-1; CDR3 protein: CASSRGSGSYNEQFF; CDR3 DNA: TGCGCCAGCAGCCGTGGCAGCGGCTCCTACAATGAGCAGTTCTTC